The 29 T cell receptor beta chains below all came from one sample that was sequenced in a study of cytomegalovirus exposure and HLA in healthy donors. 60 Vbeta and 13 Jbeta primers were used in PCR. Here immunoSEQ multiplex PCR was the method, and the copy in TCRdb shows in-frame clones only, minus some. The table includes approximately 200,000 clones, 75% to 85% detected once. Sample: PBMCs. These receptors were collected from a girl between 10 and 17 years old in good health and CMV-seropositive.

CDR3 DNA: TGTGCCAGTAGTATACGGGTAGTGGCCTACAATGAGCAGTTCTTC. Amino acid sequence: CASSIRVVAYNEQFF. This chain connects TRBV19 to TRBJ2-1; D unresolved. The V and J ends lost 2 bases and 2 bases respectively, with 10 bases between them. The CDR3 runs 15 residues. Germline CDR1 reads LNHDA; CDR2 reads SQIVND (reference sequence).

CDR3 sequence reads: CASSRTTGGPYGYTF. In DNA form, the CDR3 reads TGTGCCAGCAGTCGAACCACAGGGGGACCCTATGGCTACACCTTC. The V and J genes are TRBV25-1 and TRBJ1-2, with 8 bases lining up with TRBD1. In germline, CDR1 is MGHDK, CDR2 SYGVNS. The CDR3 totals 15 residues. V lost 5 bases to trimming and J lost 4 bases; unmatched junction nucleotides: 9.

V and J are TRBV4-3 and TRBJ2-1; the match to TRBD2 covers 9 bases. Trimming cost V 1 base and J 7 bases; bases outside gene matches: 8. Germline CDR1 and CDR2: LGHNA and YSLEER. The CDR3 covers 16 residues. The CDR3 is CASSQGWRGGINEQFF. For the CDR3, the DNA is TGCGCCAGCAGCCAAGGCTGGCGGGGGGGCATAAATGAGCAGTTCTTC.

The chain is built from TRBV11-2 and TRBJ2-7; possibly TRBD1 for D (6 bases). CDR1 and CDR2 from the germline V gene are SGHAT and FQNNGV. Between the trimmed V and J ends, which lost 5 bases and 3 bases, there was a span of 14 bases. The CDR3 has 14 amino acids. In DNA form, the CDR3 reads TGTGCCAGCAGCCCGGGACATGGGGGCTACGAGCAGTACTTC. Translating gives CASSPGHGGYEQYF.

CDR3 nucleotide sequence: TGCGCCAGCAGCCTGATAAGGGGCCAGGGCGCAGATACGCAGTATTTT. Protein sequence: CASSLIRGQGADTQYF. The chain joins TRBV5-1 to TRBJ2-3; TRBD1 might be the D (5 bases). Trimming cost V 4 bases and J 4 bases, with 19 bases left between them. In germline, CDR1 is SGHRS, CDR2 YFSETQ. This CDR3 comprises 16 residues.

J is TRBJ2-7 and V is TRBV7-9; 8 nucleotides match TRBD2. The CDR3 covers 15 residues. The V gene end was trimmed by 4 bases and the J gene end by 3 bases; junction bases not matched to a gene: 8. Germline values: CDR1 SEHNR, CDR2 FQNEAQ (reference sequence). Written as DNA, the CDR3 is TGTGCCAGCAGCTCCTCGGACGGGAGGGTCTACGAGCAGTACTTC. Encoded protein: CASSSSDGRVYEQYF.

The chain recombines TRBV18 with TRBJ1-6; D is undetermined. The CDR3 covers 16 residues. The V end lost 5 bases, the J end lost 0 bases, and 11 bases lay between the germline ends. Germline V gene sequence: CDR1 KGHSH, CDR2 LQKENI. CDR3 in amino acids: CASSVGGSSYNSPLHF. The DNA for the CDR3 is TGTGCCAGCTCAGTTGGAGGAAGCTCCTATAATTCACCCCTCCACTTT.

This chain's CDR3 is CALRHGETQYF. The CDR3 nucleotides read TGCGCGCTCCGCCACGGAGAGACCCAGTACTTC. The genes are TRBV29-1 and TRBJ2-5; D not resolved. The CDR3 contains 11 residues. Germline V gives CDR1 SQVTM, CDR2 ANQGSEA.

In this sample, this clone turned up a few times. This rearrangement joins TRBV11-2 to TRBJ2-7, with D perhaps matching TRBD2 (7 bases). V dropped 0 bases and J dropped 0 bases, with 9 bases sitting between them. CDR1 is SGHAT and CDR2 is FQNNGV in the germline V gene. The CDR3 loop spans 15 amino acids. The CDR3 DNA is TGTGCCAGCAGCTTAGAAGGGGGGGTCTCCTACGAGCAGTACTTC. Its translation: CASSLEGGVSYEQYF.

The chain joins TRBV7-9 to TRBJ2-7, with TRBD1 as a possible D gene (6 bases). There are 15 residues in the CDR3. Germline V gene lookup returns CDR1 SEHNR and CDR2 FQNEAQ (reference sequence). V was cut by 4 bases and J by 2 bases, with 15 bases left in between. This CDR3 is CASSYKPGAPYEQYF. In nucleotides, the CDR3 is TGTGCCAGCAGCTATAAGCCAGGGGCCCCCTACGAGCAGTACTTC.

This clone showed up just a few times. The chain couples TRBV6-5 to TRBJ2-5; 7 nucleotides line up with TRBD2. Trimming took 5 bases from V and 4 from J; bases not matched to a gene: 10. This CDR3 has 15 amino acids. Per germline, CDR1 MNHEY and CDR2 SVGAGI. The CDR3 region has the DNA TGTGCCAGCAGTCGACCGGGACTACCTTTAGAGACCCAGTACTTC. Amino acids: CASSRPGLPLETQYF.

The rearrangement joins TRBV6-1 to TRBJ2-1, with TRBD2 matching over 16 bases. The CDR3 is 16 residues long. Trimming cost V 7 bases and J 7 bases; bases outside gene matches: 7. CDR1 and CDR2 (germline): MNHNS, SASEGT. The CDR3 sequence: CASIEGLAGGNNEQFF. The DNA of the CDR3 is TGTGCCAGCATTGAGGGACTAGCGGGGGGGAATAATGAGCAGTTCTTC.

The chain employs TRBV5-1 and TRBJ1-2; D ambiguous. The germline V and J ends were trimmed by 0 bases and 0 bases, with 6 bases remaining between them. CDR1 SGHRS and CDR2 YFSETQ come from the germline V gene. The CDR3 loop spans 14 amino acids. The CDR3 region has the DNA TGCGCCAGCAGCTTGGATGCGGCTAACTATGGCTACACCTTC. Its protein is CASSLDAANYGYTF.

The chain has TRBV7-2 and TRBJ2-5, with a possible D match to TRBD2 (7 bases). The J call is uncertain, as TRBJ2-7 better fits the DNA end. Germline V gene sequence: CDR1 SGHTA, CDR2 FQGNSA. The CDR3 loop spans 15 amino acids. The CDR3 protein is CASSRARGGSYEQYF. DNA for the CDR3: TGTGCCAGCAGCAGGGCGAGGGGGGGGAGCTACGAGCAGTACTTC.

The DNA for the CDR3 is TGTGCCAGCAGCCGAGACGCGGCCCTGGAGACCCAGTACTTC. Amino acids: CASSRDAALETQYF. This sequence joins TRBV7-6 and TRBJ2-5; D is ambiguous. This CDR3 region has 14 residues. The V gene lost 5 bases and the J gene lost 5 bases, with 15 bases spanning the gap. From germline, CDR1 is SGHVS and CDR2 FNYEAQ.

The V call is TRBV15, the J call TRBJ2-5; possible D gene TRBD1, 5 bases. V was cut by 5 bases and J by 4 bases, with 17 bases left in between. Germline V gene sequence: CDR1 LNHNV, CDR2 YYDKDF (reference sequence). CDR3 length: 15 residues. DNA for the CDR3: TGTGCCACCAGCTTCCAAAAGGGGATATCAGAGACCCAGTACTTC. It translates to CATSFQKGISETQYF.

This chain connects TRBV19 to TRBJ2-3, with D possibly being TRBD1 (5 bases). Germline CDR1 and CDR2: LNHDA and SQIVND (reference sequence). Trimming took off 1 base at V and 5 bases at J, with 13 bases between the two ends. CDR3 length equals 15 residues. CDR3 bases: TGTGCCAGTAGTATAGCAGGGAAGAATGTAGATACGCAGTATTTT. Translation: CASSIAGKNVDTQYF.

The CDR3 region is CASSPYRGLDYGYTF. CDR3 bases: TGTGCCAGCTCCCCCTACAGGGGGCTTGACTATGGCTACACCTTC. The chain is built from TRBV18 and TRBJ1-2; 9 bases map to TRBD1. The length of the CDR3 is 15 residues. V lost 6 bases, J lost 3 bases, and 8 bases stayed unmatched. Germline-derived CDR1 and CDR2 are KGHSH and LQKENI.

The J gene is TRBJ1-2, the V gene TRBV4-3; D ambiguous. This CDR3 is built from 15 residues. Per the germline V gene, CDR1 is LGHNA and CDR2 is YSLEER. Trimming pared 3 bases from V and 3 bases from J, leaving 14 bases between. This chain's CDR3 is CASSQAAGLDYGYTF. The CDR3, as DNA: TGCGCCAGCAGCCAGGCGGCCGGGTTGGACTATGGCTACACCTTC.

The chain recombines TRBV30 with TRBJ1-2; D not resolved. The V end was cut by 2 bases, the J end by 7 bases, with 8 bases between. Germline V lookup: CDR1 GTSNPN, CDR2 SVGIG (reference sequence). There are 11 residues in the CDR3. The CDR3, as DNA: TGTGCCTGGAGTCAGACGGGTGGCTACACCTTC. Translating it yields CAWSQTGGYTF. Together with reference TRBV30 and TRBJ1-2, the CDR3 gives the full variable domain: SQTIHQWPATLVQPVGSPLSLECTVEGTSNPNLYWYRQAAGRGLQLLFYSVGIGQISSEVPQNLSASRPQDRQFILSSKKLLLSDSGFYLCAWSQTGGYTFGSGTRLTVV.

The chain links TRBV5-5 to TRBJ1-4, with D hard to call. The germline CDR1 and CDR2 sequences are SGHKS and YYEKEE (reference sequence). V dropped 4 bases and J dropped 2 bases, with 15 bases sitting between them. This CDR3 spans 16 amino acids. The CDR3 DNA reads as TGTGCCAGCAGCCCGAACGGGTTTAAGACTAATGAAAAACTGTTTTTT. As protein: CASSPNGFKTNEKLFF.

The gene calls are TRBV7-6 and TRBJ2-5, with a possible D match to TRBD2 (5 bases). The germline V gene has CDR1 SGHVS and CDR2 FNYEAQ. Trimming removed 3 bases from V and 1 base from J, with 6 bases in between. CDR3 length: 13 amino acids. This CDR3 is CASSFAGQETQYF. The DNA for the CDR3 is TGTGCCAGCAGCTTTGCGGGCCAAGAGACCCAGTACTTC.

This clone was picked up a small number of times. The CDR3 is CASSLGGLGEQYF. Here the CDR3 DNA reads TGTGCCAGCAGTTTAGGCGGGCTTGGCGAGCAGTACTTC. V is TRBV27 and J is TRBJ2-7, with a weak D call TRBD2 (5 bases). CDR3 size: 13 residues. The ends were cut back, 2 bases at V and 6 bases at J, with 11 bases in the middle. Per the germline V gene, CDR1 is MNHEY and CDR2 is SMNVEV (reference sequence).

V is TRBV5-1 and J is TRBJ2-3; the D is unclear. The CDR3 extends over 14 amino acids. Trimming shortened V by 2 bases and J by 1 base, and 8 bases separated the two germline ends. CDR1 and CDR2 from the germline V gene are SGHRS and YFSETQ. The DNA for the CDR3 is TGCGCCAGCAGCTTTTACACAGGCACAGATACGCAGTATTTT. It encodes CASSFYTGTDTQYF.

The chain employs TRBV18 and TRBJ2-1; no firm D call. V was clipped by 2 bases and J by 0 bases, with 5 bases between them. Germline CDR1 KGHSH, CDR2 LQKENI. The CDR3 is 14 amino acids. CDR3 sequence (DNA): TGTGCCAGCTCACCAACCAGCTCCTACAATGAGCAGTTCTTC. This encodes CASSPTSSYNEQFF.

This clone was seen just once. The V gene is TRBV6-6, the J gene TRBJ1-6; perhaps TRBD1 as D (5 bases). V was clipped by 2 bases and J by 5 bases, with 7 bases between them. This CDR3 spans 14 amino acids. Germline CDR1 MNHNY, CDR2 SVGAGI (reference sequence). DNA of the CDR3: TGTGCCAGCAGTTACAGGGGCGATAATTCACCCCTCCACTTT. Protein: CASSYRGDNSPLHF.

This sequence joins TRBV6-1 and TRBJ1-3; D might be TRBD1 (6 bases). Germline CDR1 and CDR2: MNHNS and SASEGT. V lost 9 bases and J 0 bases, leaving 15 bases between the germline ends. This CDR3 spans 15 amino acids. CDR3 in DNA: TGTGCCAGTGATCCTGGACAGCTCTCTGGAAACACCATATATTTT. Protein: CASDPGQLSGNTIYF.

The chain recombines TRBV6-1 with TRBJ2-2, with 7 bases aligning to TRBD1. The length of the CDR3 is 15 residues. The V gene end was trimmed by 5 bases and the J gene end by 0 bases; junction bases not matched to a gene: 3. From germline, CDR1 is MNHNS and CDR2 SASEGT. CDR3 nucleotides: TGTGCCAGCAGTCGACAGGGTACGAACACCGGGGAGCTGTTTTTT. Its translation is CASSRQGTNTGELFF.

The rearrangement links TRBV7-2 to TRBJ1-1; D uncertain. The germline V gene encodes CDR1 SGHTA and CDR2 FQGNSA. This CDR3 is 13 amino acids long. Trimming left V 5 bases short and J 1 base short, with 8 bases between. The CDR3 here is CASSGRQNTEAFF. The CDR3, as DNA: TGTGCCAGCAGCGGCAGGCAGAACACTGAAGCTTTCTTT.